This passage covers 16 T cell receptor beta chains from one sample sequenced in a study of T cell responses to AZD1222 COVID-19 vaccine. Assay used: immunoSEQ multiplex PCR; TCRdb lists only in-frame clones, some missing. The table shows around 140,000 clones, with over 85% occurring only once. Material: peripheral blood, obtained on day 0 of AZD1222 vaccination. The receptors here all came from an adult in good health.

The chain couples TRBV29-1 to TRBJ2-3; TRBD1 might be the D (5 bases). Trimming removed 6 bases at V and 1 base at J, with 11 bases between. Germline V gives CDR1 SQVTM, CDR2 ANQGSEA. This CDR3 spans 13 amino acids. Written as DNA, the CDR3 is TGCAGCGTACTTGGGGCGGGCACAGATACGCAGTATTTT. It is translated as CSVLGAGTDTQYF.

This clone occurred a few times. V gene TRBV5-1 combines with J gene TRBJ1-3; no definite D call. The CDR3 has 14 residues. Germline-derived CDR1 and CDR2 are SGHRS and YFSETQ. V lost 3 bases to trimming and J lost 3 bases, with 10 bases between them. The CDR3 reads CASSSSTGGNTIYF. The CDR3 DNA sequence: TGCGCCAGCAGCTCTTCGACGGGTGGAAACACCATATATTTT.

This clone has only one observation. The rearrangement uses TRBV24-1 and TRBJ2-1; D may be TRBD2 (6 bases). The CDR3 is made up of 14 amino acids. Deletions cut 3 bases from V and 5 bases from J, with 10 bases between. Germline values: CDR1 KGHDR, CDR2 SFDVKD. The CDR3 DNA reads as TGTGCCACCAGTGATCCAAGGAGGGACAATGAGCAGTTCTTC. This encodes CATSDPRRDNEQFF.

V and J are TRBV21-1 and TRBJ2-7. TRBV21-1 is annotated as a pseudogene. The CDR3 is made up of 15 amino acids. CDR3 amino acids: CASSKSGLLCDEQYF. Here the CDR3 DNA reads TGTGCCAGCAGCAAATCGGGGCTCCTCTGTGATGAGCAGTACTTC.

The J gene is TRBJ1-2, the V gene TRBV5-4; D is possibly TRBD1 (6 bases). This CDR3 is 15 amino acids long. V was shortened by 0 bases and J by 5 bases, with 14 bases between the two germline ends. Per the germline V gene, CDR1 is SGHNT and CDR2 is YYREEE (reference sequence). The CDR3 DNA sequence: TGTGCCAGCAGCTTGGAGGCTGGGACAACTTATGGCTACACCTTC. It codes for CASSLEAGTTYGYTF.

The J gene is TRBJ2-1, the V gene TRBV9; a weak D match, TRBD2 (6 bases). Between the trimmed V and J ends, which lost 0 bases and 1 base, there was a span of 11 bases. Germline CDR1 and CDR2: SGDLS and YYNGEE. The CDR3 consists of 16 residues. The CDR3 region has the DNA TGTGCCAGCAGCGTAGACGGGAGCCGATCCTACAATGAGCAGTTCTTC. This translates into CASSVDGSRSYNEQFF. Combining the CDR3 with reference TRBV9 and TRBJ2-1 gives the whole variable domain DSGVTQTPKHLITATGQRVTLRCSPRSGDLSVYWYQQSLDQGLQFLIQYYNGEERAKGNILERFSAQQFPDLHSELNLSSLELGDSALYFCASSVDGSRSYNEQFFGPGTRLTVL.

The chain links TRBV3-1 (or the pseudogene TRBV3-2) to TRBJ1-1; D may be TRBD1 (6 bases). V was cut by 2 bases and J by 5 bases, with 9 bases left in between. This CDR3 is built from 13 residues. Germline V lookup: CDR1 LGHDT, CDR2 YNNKEL (reference sequence). The CDR3 here is CASSQQGYTEAFF. The CDR3 coding sequence is TGTGCCAGCAGCCAACAGGGGTATACTGAAGCTTTCTTT.

The rearrangement links TRBV6-5 to TRBJ2-7, with TRBD2 identical over 11 bases. From germline, CDR1 is MNHEY and CDR2 SVGAGI. The CDR3 extends over 13 amino acids. With 6 bases clipped from V and 6 bases from J, the junction kept 4 bases outside the gene matches. The CDR3 sequence is CASSSLAGAEQYF. DNA of the CDR3: TGTGCCAGCAGCTCACTAGCGGGAGCCGAGCAGTACTTC.

The rearrangement uses TRBV6-5 and TRBJ2-2; 9 bases are shared with TRBD1. Germline V gene data show CDR1 as MNHEY and CDR2 as SVGAGI. The trim removed 6 bases at V and 6 bases at J, leaving 5 bases unmatched. The length of the CDR3 is 14 residues. This CDR3 reads CASSRRQGAGELFF. The DNA for the CDR3 is TGTGCCAGCAGCCGCCGACAGGGGGCCGGGGAGCTGTTTTTT.

The genes are TRBV9 and TRBJ2-3; possible D gene TRBD1, 6 bases. V gave up 3 bases and J gave up 5 bases, with 7 bases separating them. The germline gives CDR1 SGDLS, CDR2 YYNGEE. CDR3 length equals 12 residues. This chain's CDR3 is CASSGGGDTQYF. The CDR3 bases are TGTGCCAGCAGCGGAGGGGGAGATACGCAGTATTTT.

V and J are TRBV7-9 and TRBJ2-1; the match to TRBD2 covers 12 bases. Germline V gene sequence: CDR1 SEHNR, CDR2 FQNEAQ (reference sequence). The CDR3 length is 15 residues. Trimming at V came to 5 bases and at J to 4 bases, leaving 3 bases not matched to a gene. The CDR3 protein is CASSKGLAGYNEQFF. Written as DNA, the CDR3 is TGTGCCAGCAGCAAAGGACTAGCGGGATACAATGAGCAGTTCTTC.

The V gene is TRBV7-9, the J gene TRBJ2-1; 8 nucleotides agree with TRBD2. Germline CDR1 reads SEHNR; CDR2 reads FQNEAQ (reference sequence). This CDR3 is 15 amino acids long. Germline trimming cut 1 base from V and 10 bases from J; bases unmatched to any gene: 9. CDR3 residues: CASSLDLSGRGEQFF. CDR3 DNA sequence: TGTGCCAGCAGCTTAGATCTCAGCGGGAGAGGGGAGCAGTTCTTC.

J is TRBJ2-1 and V is TRBV29-1; D not resolved. This CDR3 region has 13 residues. CDR1 is SQVTM, CDR2 ANQGSEA, per germline. Deletions cut 8 bases from V and 8 bases from J, with 19 bases between. The CDR3 here is CSFWAYSGDEQFF. CDR3 coding DNA: TGCAGCTTTTGGGCCTACTCTGGGGATGAGCAGTTCTTC.

The J gene is TRBJ1-6, the V gene TRBV18, with TRBD1 identical over 7 bases. The ends lost 5 bases at V and 10 bases at J; junction bases unmatched: 11. The CDR3 length is 15 residues. The V gene's germline CDR1 is KGHSH and CDR2 LQKENI. The CDR3, as DNA: TGTGCCAGCTCAGCCGGGACAGCCCCGATGTCACCCCTCCACTTT. Translation: CASSAGTAPMSPLHF.

In this sample, this clone turned up once. The chain carries TRBV28 and TRBJ1-6; D possibly corresponds to TRBD1 (5 bases). CDR1 and CDR2 (germline): MDHEN, SYDVKM. The CDR3 totals 13 residues. The V and J ends lost 6 bases and 10 bases respectively, with 13 bases between them. Here the CDR3 reads CASRIRVESPLHF. The CDR3 nucleotides read TGTGCCAGCAGAATCAGGGTCGAGTCACCCCTCCACTTT.

This clone was recorded only once. The V call is TRBV28, the J call TRBJ1-2; D call uncertain. V was cut by 4 bases and J by 0 bases, with 15 bases left in between. Germline-derived CDR1 and CDR2 are MDHEN and SYDVKM. The CDR3 loop spans 16 amino acids. Written as DNA, the CDR3 is TGTGCCAGCAGTTCACATCCCGGACGGACTAACTATGGCTACACCTTC. It encodes CASSSHPGRTNYGYTF.